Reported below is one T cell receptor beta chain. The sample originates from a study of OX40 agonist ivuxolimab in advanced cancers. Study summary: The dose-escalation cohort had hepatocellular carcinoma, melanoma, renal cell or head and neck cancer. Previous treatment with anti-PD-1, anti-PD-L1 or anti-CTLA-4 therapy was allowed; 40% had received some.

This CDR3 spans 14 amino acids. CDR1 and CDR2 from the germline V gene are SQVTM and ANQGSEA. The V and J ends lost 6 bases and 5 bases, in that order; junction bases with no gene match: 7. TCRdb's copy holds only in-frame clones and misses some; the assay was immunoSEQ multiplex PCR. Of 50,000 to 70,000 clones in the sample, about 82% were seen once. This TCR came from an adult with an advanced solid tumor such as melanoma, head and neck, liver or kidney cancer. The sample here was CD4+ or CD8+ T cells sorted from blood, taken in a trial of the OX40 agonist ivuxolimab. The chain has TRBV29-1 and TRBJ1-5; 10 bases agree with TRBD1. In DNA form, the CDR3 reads TGCAGCGTGTCGGGACAGGGGAGAGATCAGCCCCAGCATTTT. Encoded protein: CSVSGQGRDQPQHF.